The 10 T cell receptor beta chains listed next were all sequenced from one sample in a study of T cell repertoires in cytomegalovirus infection. Using its own MiXCR run on the reads, TCRdb lists one record per CDR3 protein. The sample consists of fewer than 550,000 distinct CDR3 sequences, approximately 25% of them appearing once. Sequencing was carried out using PBMCs. The receptors derive from a human donor in good health (CMV status not recorded). Some clones in this sample may be carry-over from other donors' samples.

The chain links TRBV7-2 to TRBJ1-1; 8 positions agree with TRBD1. This CDR3 comprises 16 residues. Germline V gene sequence: CDR1 SGHTA, CDR2 FQGNSA. V lost 4 bases and J lost 4; bases outside the gene matches: 11. The CDR3 nucleotides are TGTGCCAGCAGCTCCCAACAGGGGGGGCTCGGCACTGAAGCTTTCTTT. This translates into CASSSQQGGLGTEAFF.

V is TRBV10-3 and J is TRBJ2-7; TRBD1 might be the D (5 bases). Trimming shortened V by 8 bases and J by 6 bases, and 11 bases separated the two germline ends. In germline, CDR1 is ENHRY, CDR2 SYGVKD. This CDR3 comprises 11 residues. CDR3 in amino acids: CAIASGLEQYF. CDR3 coding DNA: TGTGCCATCGCTTCAGGGCTCGAGCAGTACTTC.

In this sample, this clonotype turned up a few times. The chain joins TRBV11-2 to TRBJ2-3; the D gene is possibly TRBD1 (6 bases). V was shortened by 3 bases and J by 0 bases, with 19 bases between the two germline ends. Per germline, CDR1 SGHAT and CDR2 FQNNGV. This CDR3 is built from 18 residues. CDR3 loop: CASSFSNTGTSSTDTQYF. CDR3 bases: TGTGCCAGCAGCTTTAGTAACACCGGGACATCTAGCACAGATACGCAGTATTTT.

The chain combines TRBV19 with TRBJ2-2; D not resolved. V shed 3 bases and J shed 3 bases, with 8 bases lying between them. This CDR3 spans 14 amino acids. Germline assignment: CDR1 LNHDA and CDR2 SQIVND (reference sequence). The CDR3 here is CASSIILHTGELFF. The CDR3 DNA follows: TGTGCCAGTAGTATTATCCTCCACACCGGGGAGCTGTTTTTT.

J is TRBJ2-3 and V is TRBV4-3; TRBD2 matches 10 bases. V dropped 0 bases and J dropped 2; count of bases not matched to a gene: 8. The CDR3 is made up of 18 amino acids. Germline V gene sequence: CDR1 LGHNA, CDR2 YSLEER. Here the CDR3 reads CASSQDTSTSGNTDTQYF. Written as DNA, the CDR3 is TGCGCCAGCAGCCAAGATACGTCTACTAGCGGGAACACAGATACGCAGTATTTT.

This clonotype appeared once. V is TRBV19 and J is TRBJ2-1, with TRBD2 as a possible D gene (6 bases). The CDR3 sequence is 14 residues long. Germline V gene sequence: CDR1 LNHDA, CDR2 SQIVND (reference sequence). V was clipped by 3 bases and J by 6 bases, with 12 bases between them. CDR3: CASSISSATNEQFF. The DNA of the CDR3 is TGTGCCAGTAGTATTTCTAGCGCCACCAATGAGCAGTTCTTC.

This CDR3 reads CASSIGQTNTEAFF. DNA of the CDR3: TGTGCCAGTAGTATCGGACAGACCAACACTGAAGCTTTCTTT. The chain recombines TRBV19 with TRBJ1-1, with D possibly being TRBD1 (6 bases). V lost 3 bases and J lost 2, with 10 bases in between. The CDR3 runs to 14 residues. From germline, CDR1 is LNHDA and CDR2 SQIVND (reference sequence).

This clonotype has just a few counts. The V gene is TRBV7-2, the J gene TRBJ1-5; maybe TRBD1 (6 bases). The V and J ends lost 10 bases and 5 bases respectively, with 15 bases between them. From germline, CDR1 is SGHTA and CDR2 FQGNSA. The CDR3 runs 13 residues. The CDR3 region is CATSGQIDQPQHF. The CDR3 DNA reads as TGTGCCACCTCGGGACAAATTGATCAGCCCCAGCATTTT.

This chain uses TRBV25-1 with TRBJ2-3; tentative D call: TRBD2 (5 bases). V lost 5 bases, J lost 5 bases, and 11 bases lay in between. CDR1 is MGHDK and CDR2 is SYGVNS in the germline V gene. The CDR3 loop spans 13 amino acids. CDR3 loop: CASSIPGLDTQYF. The CDR3 nucleotides read TGTGCCAGCAGTATTCCGGGATTAGATACGCAGTATTTT.

This clonotype was found a few times. V gene TRBV29-1 combines with J gene TRBJ2-5; D gene ambiguous. V shed 7 bases and J shed 3 bases, with 6 bases lying between them. The CDR3 spans 10 residues. Germline CDR1 SQVTM, CDR2 ANQGSEA. The CDR3 region has the DNA TGCAGCGCCGGAGAAGAGACCCAGTACTTC. Its protein product is CSAGEETQYF. The whole variable domain, filled in from reference TRBV29-1 and TRBJ2-5, reads SAVISQKPSRDICQRGTSLTIQCQVDSQVTMMFWYRQQPGQSLTLIATANQGSEATYESGFVIDKFPISRPNLTFSTLTVSNMSPEDSSIYLCSAGEETQYFGPGTRLLVL.